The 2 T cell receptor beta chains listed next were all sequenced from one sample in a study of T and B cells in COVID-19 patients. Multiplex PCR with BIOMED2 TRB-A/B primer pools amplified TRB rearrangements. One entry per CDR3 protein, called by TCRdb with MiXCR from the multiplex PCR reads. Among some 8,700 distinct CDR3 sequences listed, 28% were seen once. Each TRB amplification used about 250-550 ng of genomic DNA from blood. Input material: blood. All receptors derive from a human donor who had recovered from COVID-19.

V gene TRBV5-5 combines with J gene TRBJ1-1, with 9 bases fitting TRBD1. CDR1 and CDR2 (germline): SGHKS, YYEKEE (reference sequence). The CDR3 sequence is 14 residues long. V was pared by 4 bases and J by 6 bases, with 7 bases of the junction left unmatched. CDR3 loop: CASSEQGARSEAFF. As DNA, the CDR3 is TGTGCCAGCAGCGAACAGGGGGCAAGGTCTGAAGCTTTCTTT.

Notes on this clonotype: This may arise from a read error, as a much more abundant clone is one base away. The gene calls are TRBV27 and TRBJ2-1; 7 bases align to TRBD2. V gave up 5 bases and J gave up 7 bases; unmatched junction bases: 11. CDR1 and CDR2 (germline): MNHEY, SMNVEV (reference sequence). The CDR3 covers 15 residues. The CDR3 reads CASSPRLAVGNEQFF. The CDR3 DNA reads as TGTGCCAGCAGTCCCCGCCTAGCGGTGGGGAATGAGCAGTTCTTC.